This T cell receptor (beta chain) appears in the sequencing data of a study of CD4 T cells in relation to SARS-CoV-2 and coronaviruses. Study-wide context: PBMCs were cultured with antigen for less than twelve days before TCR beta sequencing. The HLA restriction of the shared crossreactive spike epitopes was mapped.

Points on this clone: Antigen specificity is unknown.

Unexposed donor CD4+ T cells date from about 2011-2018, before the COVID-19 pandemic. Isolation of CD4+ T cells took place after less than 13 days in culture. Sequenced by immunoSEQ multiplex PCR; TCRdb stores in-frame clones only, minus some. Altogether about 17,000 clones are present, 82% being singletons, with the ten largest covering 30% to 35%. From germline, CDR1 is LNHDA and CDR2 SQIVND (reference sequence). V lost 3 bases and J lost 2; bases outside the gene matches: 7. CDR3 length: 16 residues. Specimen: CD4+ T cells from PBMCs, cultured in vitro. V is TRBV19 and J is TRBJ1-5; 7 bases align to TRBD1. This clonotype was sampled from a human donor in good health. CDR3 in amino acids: CASSIPPGQGNQPQHF. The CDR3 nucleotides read TGTGCCAGTAGTATCCCCCCTGGACAGGGCAATCAGCCCCAGCATTTT.